Listed here are 27 T cell receptor beta chains from one sample, sequenced in a study of blood T cell repertoires in COVID-19. Sequencing used immunoSEQ multiplex PCR; TCRdb keeps in-frame clones, though not all of them. The sample lists some 120,000 clones, approximately 82% occurring once. What was sequenced was peripheral blood. All receptors derive from an elderly man with active or convalescent COVID-19.

The chain couples TRBV3-1 (or the pseudogene TRBV3-2) to TRBJ1-1; no firm D call. Germline-derived CDR1 and CDR2 are LGHDT and YNNKEL (reference sequence). The CDR3 is made up of 14 amino acids. V dropped 0 bases and J dropped 11 bases, with 16 bases sitting between them. The CDR3 protein is CASSQELGKAGAFF. CDR3 coding DNA: TGTGCCAGCAGCCAAGAACTGGGGAAGGCGGGGGCTTTCTTT.

This clone has just a few counts. V and J are TRBV2 and TRBJ1-5; 8 positions match TRBD1. Germline V gene data show CDR1 as SNHLY and CDR2 as FYNNEI. This CDR3 has 12 amino acids. J gave up 13 bases and V 2 bases, and 4 bases lay outside the gene matches. CDR3 in DNA: TGTGCCAGCAGTGAATTGGACAGGGTTCAGCATTTT. It translates to CASSELDRVQHF.

V and J are TRBV7-2 and TRBJ2-5, with TRBD2 identical over 12 bases. The junction had 5 bases not matched to a gene; V was cut back by 4 bases and J by 5 bases. Germline lookup yields CDR1 SGHTA and CDR2 FQGNSA. The CDR3 sequence is 15 residues long. CDR3 DNA sequence: TGTGCCAGCAGCTCCCGACTAGCGGGAGAGGAGACCCAGTACTTC. This encodes CASSSRLAGEETQYF.

The rearrangement links TRBV5-8 to TRBJ1-2; TRBD1 aligns across 7 bases. The length of the CDR3 is 14 residues. The V gene end was trimmed by 3 bases and the J gene end by 4 bases; junction bases not matched to a gene: 6. Germline V gene lookup returns CDR1 SGHTS and CDR2 YDEGEE. The CDR3 here is CASSYPGQFYGYTF. CDR3 sequence (DNA): TGTGCCAGCAGCTACCCGGGACAGTTCTATGGCTACACCTTC.

This clone occurred a few times. The rearrangement joins TRBV5-4 to TRBJ1-4; 8 bases agree with TRBD1. Germline CDR1 reads SGHNT; CDR2 reads YYREEE (reference sequence). The CDR3 totals 15 residues. V trimming: 4 bases; J trimming: 7 bases; junction bases outside the gene matches: 9. CDR3 amino acids: CASSKTGEGGEKLFF. Written as DNA, the CDR3 is TGTGCCAGCAGCAAGACAGGGGAGGGAGGTGAAAAACTGTTTTTT. Full variable domain (outside the CDR3, taken from reference TRBV5-4 and TRBJ1-4): ETGVTQSPTHLIKTRGQQVTLRCSSQSGHNTVSWYQQALGQGPQFIFQYYREEENGRGNFPPRFSGLQFPNYSSELNVNALELDDSALYLCASSKTGEGGEKLFFGSGTQLSVL.

V usage is TRBV2 and J usage is TRBJ1-5; 8 bases map to TRBD1. V shed 5 bases and J 7 bases; nucleotides not matched to a gene: 7. CDR1 and CDR2 from the germline V gene are SNHLY and FYNNEI. This CDR3 contains 14 residues. The CDR3 protein is CASSPGQGPQPQHF. The CDR3 DNA reads as TGTGCCAGCAGTCCCGGACAGGGCCCGCAGCCCCAGCATTTT.

This chain joins TRBV6-5 and TRBJ2-2; no reliable D call. From germline, CDR1 is MNHEY and CDR2 SVGAGI. The CDR3 sequence is 16 residues long. The V gene lost 2 bases and the J gene lost 0 bases, with 10 bases spanning the gap. In nucleotides, the CDR3 is TGTGCCAGCAGTTACAGTGGCGGTGCGAACACCGGGGAGCTGTTTTTT. This encodes CASSYSGGANTGELFF.

CDR3 nucleotides: TGCAGTGCTAGTAGACAGAGCACAGATACGCAGTATTTT. It translates to CSASRQSTDTQYF. This chain connects TRBV20-1 to TRBJ2-3; possibly TRBD1 for D (5 bases). This CDR3 is 13 amino acids long. V was trimmed by 3 bases and J by 0 bases, leaving 7 bases between them. Germline V lookup: CDR1 DFQATT, CDR2 SNEGSKA (reference sequence).

This chain joins TRBV7-9 and TRBJ1-3, with 9 bases that match TRBD1. V trimming: 4 bases; J trimming: 8 bases; junction bases outside the gene matches: 9. This CDR3 contains 15 residues. Germline V CDR1 and CDR2: SEHNR, FQNEAQ (reference sequence). The CDR3 DNA reads TGTGCCAGCAGCTACTCGGGACAGGGAGGAGACACCATATATTTT. Residues: CASSYSGQGGDTIYF.

V is TRBV27 and J is TRBJ1-6; D gene uncertain. The CDR3 runs to 12 residues. V lost 4 bases and J lost 6, with 4 bases in between. Germline CDR1 and CDR2: MNHEY and SMNVEV (reference sequence). For the CDR3, the DNA is TGTGCCAGCAGTTATCGTAATTCACCCCTCCACTTT. It encodes CASSYRNSPLHF.

This clone was observed a few times. The rearrangement links TRBV5-1 to TRBJ2-3; 10 bases agree with TRBD2. V gave up 4 bases and J gave up 1 base; unmatched junction bases: 9. In germline, CDR1 is SGHRS, CDR2 YFSETQ. This CDR3 is 17 amino acids long. As DNA, the CDR3 is TGCGCCAGCAGCGTCGGATCCACTAGCGGGGGCACAGATACGCAGTATTTT. Residues: CASSVGSTSGGTDTQYF.

The chain has TRBV7-9 and TRBJ2-7, with 7 bases identical to TRBD1. Germline V gives CDR1 SEHNR, CDR2 FQNEAQ (reference sequence). Germline trimming cut 5 bases from V and 2 bases from J; bases unmatched to any gene: 3. The CDR3 covers 13 residues. This CDR3 reads CASSGGTAYEQYF. The CDR3 DNA reads as TGTGCCAGCAGCGGTGGGACAGCCTACGAGCAGTACTTC.

Turning to this clone: This same CDR3 is encoded by further DNA sequences in the sample. The chain carries TRBV28 and TRBJ1-6; D unresolved. This CDR3 contains 14 residues. Germline CDR1 and CDR2: MDHEN and SYDVKM. The V and J ends lost 2 bases and 4 bases respectively, with 6 bases between them. CDR3 sequence reads: CASSLRGYNSPLHF. The CDR3 coding sequence is TGTGCCAGCAGTTTAAGAGGATATAATTCACCCCTCCACTTT.

The V and J genes are TRBV6-2 or TRBV6-3 and TRBJ2-7; tentative D call: TRBD2 (5 bases). The V end lost 2 bases, the J end lost 6 bases, and 5 bases lay between the germline ends. The CDR3 runs to 11 residues. CDR1 is MNHEY, CDR2 SVGEGT, per germline. CDR3 region: CASSYAGEQYF. Here the CDR3 DNA reads TGTGCCAGCAGTTACGCGGGCGAGCAGTACTTC.

J is TRBJ2-3 and V is TRBV5-4, with 7 bases that match TRBD1. CDR3 length: 14 residues. V lost 9 bases and J lost 4; bases outside the gene matches: 11. Per germline, CDR1 SGHNT and CDR2 YYREEE (reference sequence). CDR3 in amino acids: CATERQGEADTQYF. The CDR3 DNA reads as TGTGCCACCGAACGACAGGGAGAAGCAGATACGCAGTATTTT.

The V and J genes are TRBV18 and TRBJ1-1; TRBD1 agrees at 8 bases. CDR1 and CDR2 from the germline V gene are KGHSH and LQKENI. The CDR3 runs to 13 residues. The V gene end was trimmed by 5 bases and the J gene end by 7 bases; junction bases not matched to a gene: 6. The CDR3 loop is CASSEDRVGEAFF. The CDR3 DNA sequence: TGTGCCAGCTCAGAGGACAGGGTCGGTGAAGCTTTCTTT.

As to this clone: The sample carries other DNA sequences with the same CDR3. This sequence joins TRBV6-5 and TRBJ1-6; D possibly corresponds to TRBD1 (5 bases). The germline V gene encodes CDR1 MNHEY and CDR2 SVGAGI. The CDR3 runs to 13 residues. V was cut by 6 bases and J by 8 bases, with 11 bases left in between. The CDR3 nucleotides are TGTGCCAGCAGCCCCGGGGGTCATTCACCCCTCCACTTT. Translating it yields CASSPGGHSPLHF.

The CDR3 nucleotides read TGCGCCAGCAGCCGTAGTGGACCGGGGGGAGCTTTCTTT. This sequence encodes CASSRSGPGGAFF. The rearrangement links TRBV4-3 to TRBJ1-1, with D perhaps matching TRBD1 (5 bases). The germline gives CDR1 LGHNA, CDR2 YSLEER. Trimming cost V 4 bases and J 10 bases, with 16 bases left between them. The CDR3 is made up of 13 amino acids.

The CDR3 nucleotides read TGTGCCTCGGGACAGGGGATCACTGAAGCTTTCTTT. It is translated as CASGQGITEAFF. V is TRBV30 and J is TRBJ1-1; TRBD1 matches at 10 bases. The CDR3 is 12 residues long. Germline CDR1 reads GTSNPN; CDR2 reads SVGIG (reference sequence). Trimming cost V 7 bases and J 4 bases; bases outside gene matches: 3.

The chain has TRBV5-4 and TRBJ2-2, with D perhaps matching TRBD2 (6 bases). Germline V lookup: CDR1 SGHNT, CDR2 YYREEE (reference sequence). The CDR3 totals 16 residues. Trimming shortened V by 2 bases and J by 4 bases, and 15 bases separated the two germline ends. The CDR3 DNA reads as TGTGCCAGCAGCTTCCCCCCGGGAGCTACCACCGGGGAGCTGTTTTTT. Translation gives CASSFPPGATTGELFF.

CDR3 amino acids: CAISDPGRGNTEAFF. The CDR3 DNA reads TGTGCCATCAGTGACCCGGGGAGGGGGAACACTGAAGCTTTCTTT. The chain links TRBV10-3 to TRBJ1-1, with TRBD1 as a possible D gene (5 bases). Germline V gene data show CDR1 as ENHRY and CDR2 as SYGVKD. V dropped 3 bases and J dropped 1 base, with 12 bases sitting between them. The CDR3 has 15 amino acids.

This clone showed up just a few times. This chain links TRBV12-3 or TRBV12-4 with TRBJ1-6; D is unresolved. This CDR3 spans 12 amino acids. Trimming shortened V by 4 bases and J by 13 bases, and 11 bases separated the two germline ends. For the CDR3, the DNA is TGTGCCAGCAGTTACCGGCGGGGTCCCCTCCACTTT. Translation: CASSYRRGPLHF.

The J gene is TRBJ2-1, the V gene TRBV10-3, with 7 positions matching TRBD2. CDR1 ENHRY and CDR2 SYGVKD come from the germline V gene. The CDR3 sequence is 13 residues long. The V gene end was trimmed by 0 bases and the J gene end by 12 bases; junction bases not matched to a gene: 5. CDR3 nucleotides: TGTGCCATCAGTGAGTCAGGCGGGGAGGGGCAGTTCTTC. As protein: CAISESGGEGQFF.

This sequence joins TRBV4-2 and TRBJ2-1; 7 bases map to TRBD1. J lost 6 bases, V lost 4 bases, and 12 bases had no gene match. Germline values: CDR1 LGHNA, CDR2 YNFKEQ. The CDR3 consists of 16 residues. CDR3 sequence reads: CASSPHVTGDGNEQFF. The CDR3 DNA sequence: TGTGCCAGCAGCCCACACGTAACAGGGGATGGCAATGAGCAGTTCTTC.

This rearrangement joins TRBV10-3 to TRBJ1-2; D may be TRBD1 (5 bases). Germline values: CDR1 ENHRY, CDR2 SYGVKD. V lost 7 bases to trimming and J lost 3 bases, with 12 bases between them. The CDR3 length is 13 residues. CDR3 sequence reads: CAIKAGPYYGYTF. The CDR3 DNA is TGTGCCATCAAGGCAGGGCCGTACTATGGCTACACCTTC.

This sequence joins TRBV7-2 and TRBJ1-3; D is uncertain. Germline lookup yields CDR1 SGHTA and CDR2 FQGNSA. The V end was cut by 2 bases, the J end by 0 bases, with 5 bases between. The CDR3 sequence is 14 residues long. The CDR3 DNA reads as TGTGCCAGCAGCTTACGGAGCTCTGGAAACACCATATATTTT. It is translated as CASSLRSSGNTIYF.

This rearrangement joins TRBV6-1 to TRBJ1-2; D remains unclear. The CDR3 runs to 12 residues. Germline V gene lookup returns CDR1 MNHNS and CDR2 SASEGT. With 7 bases removed from V and 4 bases from J, the gap between germline ends came to 10 bases. For the CDR3, the DNA is TGTGCCAGCAACGGAGATTTCTATGGCTACACCTTC. This sequence encodes CASNGDFYGYTF.